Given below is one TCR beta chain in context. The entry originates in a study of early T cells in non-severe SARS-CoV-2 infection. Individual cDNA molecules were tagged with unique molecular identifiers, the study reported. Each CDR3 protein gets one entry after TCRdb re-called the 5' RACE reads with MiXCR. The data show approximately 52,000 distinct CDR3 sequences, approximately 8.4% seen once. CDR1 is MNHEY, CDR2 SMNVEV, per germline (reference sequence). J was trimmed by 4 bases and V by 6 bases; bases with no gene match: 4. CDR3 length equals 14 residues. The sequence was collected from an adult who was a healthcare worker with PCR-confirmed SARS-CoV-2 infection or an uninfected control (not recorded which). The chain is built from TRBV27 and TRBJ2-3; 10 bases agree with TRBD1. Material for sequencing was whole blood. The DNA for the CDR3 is TGTGCCAGCAGGGGGACAGGGGCCCCAGATACGCAGTATTTT. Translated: CASRGTGAPDTQYF.